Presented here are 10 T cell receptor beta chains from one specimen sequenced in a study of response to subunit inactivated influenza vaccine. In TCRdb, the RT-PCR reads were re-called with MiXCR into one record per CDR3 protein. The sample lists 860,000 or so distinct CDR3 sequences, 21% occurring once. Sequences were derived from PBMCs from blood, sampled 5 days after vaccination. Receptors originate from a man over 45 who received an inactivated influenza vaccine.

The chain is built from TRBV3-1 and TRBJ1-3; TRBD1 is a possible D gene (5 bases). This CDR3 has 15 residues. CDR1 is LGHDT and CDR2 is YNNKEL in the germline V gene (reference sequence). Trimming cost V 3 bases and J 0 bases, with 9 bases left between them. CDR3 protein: CASSQAQVSGNTIYF. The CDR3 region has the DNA TGTGCCAGCAGCCAGGCACAGGTCTCTGGAAACACCATATATTTT.

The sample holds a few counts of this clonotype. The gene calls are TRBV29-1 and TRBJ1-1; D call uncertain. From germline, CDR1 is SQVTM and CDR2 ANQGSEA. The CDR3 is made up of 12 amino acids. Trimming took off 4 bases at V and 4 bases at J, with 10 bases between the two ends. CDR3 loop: CSVGYGRTEAFF. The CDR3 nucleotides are TGCAGCGTTGGATACGGCCGCACTGAAGCTTTCTTT.

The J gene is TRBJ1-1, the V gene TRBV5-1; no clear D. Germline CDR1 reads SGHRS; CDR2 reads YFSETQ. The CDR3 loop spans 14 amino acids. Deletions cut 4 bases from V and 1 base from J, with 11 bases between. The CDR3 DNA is TGCGCCAGCAGCCTAGACGGACCGAACACTGAAGCTTTCTTT. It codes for CASSLDGPNTEAFF.

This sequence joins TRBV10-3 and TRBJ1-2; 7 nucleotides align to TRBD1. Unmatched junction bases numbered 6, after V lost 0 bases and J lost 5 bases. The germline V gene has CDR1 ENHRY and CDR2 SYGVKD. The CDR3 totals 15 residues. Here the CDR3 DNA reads TGTGCCATCAGTGAGTCGAGACAGGGCTTGTATGGCTACACCTTC. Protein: CAISESRQGLYGYTF.

The CDR3 coding sequence is TGCGCCAGCAGCTACCGACAGGGCCGGGCCGGGGAGCTGTTTTTT. As protein: CASSYRQGRAGELFF. The rearrangement links TRBV5-1 to TRBJ2-2; 7 nucleotides align to TRBD1. Germline CDR1 SGHRS, CDR2 YFSETQ. The CDR3 runs to 15 residues. V dropped 3 bases and J dropped 6; count of bases not matched to a gene: 8.

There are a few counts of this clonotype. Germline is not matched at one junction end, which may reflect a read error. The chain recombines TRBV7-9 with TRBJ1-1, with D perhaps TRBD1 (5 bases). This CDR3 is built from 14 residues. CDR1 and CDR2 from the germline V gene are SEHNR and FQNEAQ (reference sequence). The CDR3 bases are TGTGCCACCAGCGGCGGGGCTTTGAACACTGAAGCTTTCTTT. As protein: CATSGGALNTEAFF.

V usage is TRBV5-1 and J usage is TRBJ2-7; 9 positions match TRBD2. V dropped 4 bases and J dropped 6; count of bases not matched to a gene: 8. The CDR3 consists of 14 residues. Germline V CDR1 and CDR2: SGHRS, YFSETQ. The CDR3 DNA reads TGCGCCAGCAGCCCCGGGACTAGCCGATTCGAGCAGTACTTC. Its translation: CASSPGTSRFEQYF.

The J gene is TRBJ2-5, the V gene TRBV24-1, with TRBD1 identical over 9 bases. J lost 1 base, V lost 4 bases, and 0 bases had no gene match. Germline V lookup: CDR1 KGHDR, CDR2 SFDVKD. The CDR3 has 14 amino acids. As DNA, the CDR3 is TGTGCCACCAGTGAGACAGGGGGCCAAGAGACCCAGTACTTC. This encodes CATSETGGQETQYF.

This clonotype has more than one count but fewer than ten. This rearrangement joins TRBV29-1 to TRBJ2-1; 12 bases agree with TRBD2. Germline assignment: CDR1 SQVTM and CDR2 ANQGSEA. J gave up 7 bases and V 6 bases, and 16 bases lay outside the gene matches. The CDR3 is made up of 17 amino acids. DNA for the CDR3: TGCAGCGTGGAGCAAGTAGGACTAGCGGGGCCTAGGAATGAGCAGTTCTTC. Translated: CSVEQVGLAGPRNEQFF.

CDR3 loop: CASSSALTGTIYEQYF. The CDR3 bases are TGTGCCAGCAGCTCCGCGCTTACTGGGACAATCTACGAGCAGTACTTC. The rearrangement links TRBV7-9 to TRBJ2-7; TRBD1 is a possible D gene (6 bases). This CDR3 spans 16 amino acids. Germline V gene lookup returns CDR1 SEHNR and CDR2 FQNEAQ (reference sequence). V gave up 4 bases and J gave up 3 bases, with 19 bases separating them.